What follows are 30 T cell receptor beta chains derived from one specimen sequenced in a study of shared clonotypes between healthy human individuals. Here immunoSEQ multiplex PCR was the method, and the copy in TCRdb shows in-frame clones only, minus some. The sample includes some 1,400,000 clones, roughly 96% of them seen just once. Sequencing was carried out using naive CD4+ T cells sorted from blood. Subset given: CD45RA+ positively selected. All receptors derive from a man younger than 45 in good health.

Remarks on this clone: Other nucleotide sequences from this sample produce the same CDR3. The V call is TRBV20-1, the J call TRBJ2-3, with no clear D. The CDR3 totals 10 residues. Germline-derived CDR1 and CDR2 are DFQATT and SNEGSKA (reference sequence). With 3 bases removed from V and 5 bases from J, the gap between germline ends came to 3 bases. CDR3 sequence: CSARVDTQYF. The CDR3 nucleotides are TGCAGTGCTAGGGTAGATACGCAGTATTTT.

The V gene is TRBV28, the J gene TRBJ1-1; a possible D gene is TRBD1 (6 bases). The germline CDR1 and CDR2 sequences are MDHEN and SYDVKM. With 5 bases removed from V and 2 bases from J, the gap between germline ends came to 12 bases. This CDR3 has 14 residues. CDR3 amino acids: CASSNGGQNTEAFF. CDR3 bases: TGTGCCAGCAGTAATGGGGGACAAAACACTGAAGCTTTCTTT. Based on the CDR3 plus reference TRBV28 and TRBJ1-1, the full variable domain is DVKVTQSSRYLVKRTGEKVFLECVQDMDHENMFWYRQDPGLGLRLIYFSYDVKMKEKGDIPEGYSVSREKKERFSLILESASTNQTSMYLCASSNGGQNTEAFFGQGTRLTVV.

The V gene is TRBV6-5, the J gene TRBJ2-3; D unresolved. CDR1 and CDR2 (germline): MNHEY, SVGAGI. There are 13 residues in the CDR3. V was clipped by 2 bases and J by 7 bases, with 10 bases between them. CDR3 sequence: CASSYIPSNTQYF. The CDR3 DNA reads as TGTGCCAGCAGTTACATACCGAGTAATACGCAGTATTTT.

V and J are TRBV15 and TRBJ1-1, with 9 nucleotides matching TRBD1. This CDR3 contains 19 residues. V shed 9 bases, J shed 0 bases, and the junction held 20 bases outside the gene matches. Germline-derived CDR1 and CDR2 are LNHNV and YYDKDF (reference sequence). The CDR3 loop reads CATTDRGASNGGLNTEAFF. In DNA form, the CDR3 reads TGTGCCACAACTGACAGGGGGGCCTCAAATGGGGGCCTGAACACTGAAGCTTTCTTT.

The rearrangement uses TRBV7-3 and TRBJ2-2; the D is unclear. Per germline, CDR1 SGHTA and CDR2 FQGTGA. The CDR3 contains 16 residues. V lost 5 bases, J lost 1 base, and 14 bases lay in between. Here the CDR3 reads CASSTTLGLNTGELFF. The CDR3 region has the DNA TGTGCCAGCAGCACTACACTGGGGTTGAACACCGGGGAGCTGTTTTTT.

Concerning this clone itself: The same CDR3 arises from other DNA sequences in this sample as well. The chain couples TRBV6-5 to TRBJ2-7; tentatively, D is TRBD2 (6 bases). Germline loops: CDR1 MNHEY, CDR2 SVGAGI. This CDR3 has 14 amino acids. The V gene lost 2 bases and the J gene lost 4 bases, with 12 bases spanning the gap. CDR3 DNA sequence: TGTGCCAGCAGTTACGGAGGGGCGAATTACGAGCAGTACTTC. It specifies CASSYGGANYEQYF.

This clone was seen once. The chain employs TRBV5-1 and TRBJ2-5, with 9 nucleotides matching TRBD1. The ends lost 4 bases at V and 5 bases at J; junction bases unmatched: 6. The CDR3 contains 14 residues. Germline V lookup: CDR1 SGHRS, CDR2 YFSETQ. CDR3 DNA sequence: TGCGCCAGCAGCCCGGGGACAGGGCTGGAGACCCAGTACTTC. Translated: CASSPGTGLETQYF.

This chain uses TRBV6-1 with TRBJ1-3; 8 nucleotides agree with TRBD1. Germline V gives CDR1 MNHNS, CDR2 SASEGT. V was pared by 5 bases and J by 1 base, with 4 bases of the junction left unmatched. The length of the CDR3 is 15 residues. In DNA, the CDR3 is TGTGCCAGCAGTAACCAGGGGGCATCTGGAAACACCATATATTTT. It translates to CASSNQGASGNTIYF.

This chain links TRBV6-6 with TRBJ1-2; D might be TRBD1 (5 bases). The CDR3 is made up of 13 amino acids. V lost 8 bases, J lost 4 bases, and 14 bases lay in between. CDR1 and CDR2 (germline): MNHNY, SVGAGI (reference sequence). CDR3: CASEGRHSYGYTF. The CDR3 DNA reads TGTGCCAGCGAGGGACGTCATTCCTATGGCTACACCTTC.

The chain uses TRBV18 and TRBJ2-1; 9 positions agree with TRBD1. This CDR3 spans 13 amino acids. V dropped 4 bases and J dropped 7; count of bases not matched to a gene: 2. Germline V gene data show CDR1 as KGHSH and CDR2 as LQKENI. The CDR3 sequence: CASSRQGGNEQFF. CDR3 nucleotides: TGTGCCAGCTCACGACAGGGGGGGAATGAGCAGTTCTTC. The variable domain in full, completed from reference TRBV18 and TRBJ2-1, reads NAGVMQNPRHLVRRRGQEARLRCSPMKGHSHVYWYRQLPEEGLKFMVYLQKENIIDESGMPKERFSAEFPKEGPSILRIQQVVRGDSAAYFCASSRQGGNEQFFGPGTRLTVL.

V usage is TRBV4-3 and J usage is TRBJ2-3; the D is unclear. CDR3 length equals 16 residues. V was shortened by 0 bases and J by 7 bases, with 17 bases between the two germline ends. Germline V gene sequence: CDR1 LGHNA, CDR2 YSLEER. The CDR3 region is CASSQDGRRPPYTQYF. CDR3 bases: TGCGCCAGCAGCCAAGATGGCCGCAGGCCCCCCTATACGCAGTATTTT.

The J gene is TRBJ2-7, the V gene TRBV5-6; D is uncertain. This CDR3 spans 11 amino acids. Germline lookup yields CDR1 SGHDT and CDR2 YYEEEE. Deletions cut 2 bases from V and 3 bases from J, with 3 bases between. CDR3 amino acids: CASSFDYEQYF. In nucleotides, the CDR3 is TGTGCCAGCAGCTTTGACTACGAGCAGTACTTC.

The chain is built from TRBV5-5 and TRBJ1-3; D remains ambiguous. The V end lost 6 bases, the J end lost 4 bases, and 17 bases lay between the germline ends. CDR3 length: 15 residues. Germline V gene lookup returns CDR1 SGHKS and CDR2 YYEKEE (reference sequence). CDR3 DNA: TGTGCCAGCATCCCCTTCGGTAGTCGGGGAAACACCATATATTTT. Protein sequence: CASIPFGSRGNTIYF.

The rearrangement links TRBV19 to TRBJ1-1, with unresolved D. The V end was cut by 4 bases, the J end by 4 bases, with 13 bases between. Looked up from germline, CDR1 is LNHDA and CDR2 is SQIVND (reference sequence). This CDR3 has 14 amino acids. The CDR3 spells CASSTQVLRTEAFF. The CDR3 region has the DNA TGTGCCAGTAGTACTCAAGTCTTGCGCACTGAAGCTTTCTTT.

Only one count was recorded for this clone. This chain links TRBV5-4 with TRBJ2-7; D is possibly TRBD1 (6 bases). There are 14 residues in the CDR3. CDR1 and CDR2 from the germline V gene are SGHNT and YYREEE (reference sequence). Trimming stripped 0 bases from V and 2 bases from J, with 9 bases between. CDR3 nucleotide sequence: TGTGCCAGCAGCTTGGGGACAGCCACCTACGAGCAGTACTTC. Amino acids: CASSLGTATYEQYF.

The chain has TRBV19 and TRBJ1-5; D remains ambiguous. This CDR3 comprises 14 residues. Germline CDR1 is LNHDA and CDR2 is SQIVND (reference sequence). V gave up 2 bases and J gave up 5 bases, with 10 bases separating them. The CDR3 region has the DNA TGTGCCAGTAGTATAAAGGGCCGACATCAGCCCCAGCATTTT. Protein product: CASSIKGRHQPQHF.

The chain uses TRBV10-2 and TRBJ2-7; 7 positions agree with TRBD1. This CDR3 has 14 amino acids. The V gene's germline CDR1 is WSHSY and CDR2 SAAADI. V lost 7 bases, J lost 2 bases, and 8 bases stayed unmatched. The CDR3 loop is CASTPSGGTYEQYF. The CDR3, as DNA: TGCGCCAGCACTCCATCAGGGGGTACCTACGAGCAGTACTTC.

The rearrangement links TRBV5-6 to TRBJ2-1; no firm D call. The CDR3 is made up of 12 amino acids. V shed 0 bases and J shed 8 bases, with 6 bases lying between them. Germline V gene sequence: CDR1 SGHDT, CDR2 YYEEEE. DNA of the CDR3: TGTGCCAGCAGCTTGGGGCCGTATGAGCAGTTCTTC. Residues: CASSLGPYEQFF.

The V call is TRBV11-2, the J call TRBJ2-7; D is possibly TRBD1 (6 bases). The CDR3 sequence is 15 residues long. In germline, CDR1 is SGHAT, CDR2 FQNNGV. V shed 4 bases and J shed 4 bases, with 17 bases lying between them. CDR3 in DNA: TGTGCCAGCAGCTCGGTCCAGGGGACGATGTACGAGCAGTACTTC. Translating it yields CASSSVQGTMYEQYF.

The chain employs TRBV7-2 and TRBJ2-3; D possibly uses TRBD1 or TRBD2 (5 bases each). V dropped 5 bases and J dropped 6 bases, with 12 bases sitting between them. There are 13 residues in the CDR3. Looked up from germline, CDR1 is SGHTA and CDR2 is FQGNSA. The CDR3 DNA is TGTGCCAGCAGCCCGGGACGAGGGGATACGCAGTATTTT. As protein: CASSPGRGDTQYF.

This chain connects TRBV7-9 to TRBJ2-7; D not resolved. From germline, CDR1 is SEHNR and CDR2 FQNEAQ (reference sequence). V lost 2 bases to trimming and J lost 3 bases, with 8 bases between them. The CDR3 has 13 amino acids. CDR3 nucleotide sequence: TGTGCCAGCAGCTTATCACCCAACTACGAGCAGTACTTC. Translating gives CASSLSPNYEQYF. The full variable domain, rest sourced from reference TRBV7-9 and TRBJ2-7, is DTGVSQNPRHKITKRGQNVTFRCDPISEHNRLYWYRQTLGQGPEFLTYFQNEAQLEKSRLLSDRFSAERPKGSFSTLEIQRTEQGDSAMYLCASSLSPNYEQYFGPGTRLTVT.

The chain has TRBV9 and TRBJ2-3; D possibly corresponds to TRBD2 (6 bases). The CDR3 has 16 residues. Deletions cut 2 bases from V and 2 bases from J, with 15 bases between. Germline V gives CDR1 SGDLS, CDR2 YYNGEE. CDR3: CASSVDRTTPTDTQYF. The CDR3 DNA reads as TGTGCCAGCAGCGTCGATCGGACTACCCCCACAGATACGCAGTATTTT.

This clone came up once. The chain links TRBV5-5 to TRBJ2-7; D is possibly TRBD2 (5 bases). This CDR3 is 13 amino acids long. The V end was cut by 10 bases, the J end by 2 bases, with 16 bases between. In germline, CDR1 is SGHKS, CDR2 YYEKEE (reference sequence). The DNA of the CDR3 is TGTGCCGCAGCGGTAGGAGTAGCCTACGAGCAGTACTTC. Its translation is CAAAVGVAYEQYF.

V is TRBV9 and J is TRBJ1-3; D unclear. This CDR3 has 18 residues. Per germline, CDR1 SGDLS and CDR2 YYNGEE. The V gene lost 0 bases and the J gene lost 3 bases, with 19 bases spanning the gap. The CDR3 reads CASSVVEAPITLGNTIYF. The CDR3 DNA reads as TGTGCCAGCAGCGTAGTTGAGGCCCCCATCACTCTTGGAAACACCATATATTTT.

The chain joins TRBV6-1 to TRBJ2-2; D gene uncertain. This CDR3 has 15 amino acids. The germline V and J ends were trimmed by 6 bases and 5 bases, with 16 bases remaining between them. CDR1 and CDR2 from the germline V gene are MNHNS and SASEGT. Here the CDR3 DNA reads TGTGCCAGCAGCTCGAAGGGCTTGGGAACCGGGGAGCTGTTTTTT. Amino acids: CASSSKGLGTGELFF.

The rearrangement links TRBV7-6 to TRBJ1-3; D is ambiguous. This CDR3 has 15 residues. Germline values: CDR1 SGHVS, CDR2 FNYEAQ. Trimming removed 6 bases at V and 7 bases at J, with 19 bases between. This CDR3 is CASSPGAGRRNTIYF. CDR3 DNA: TGTGCCAGCAGTCCGGGTGCGGGCAGAAGGAACACCATATATTTT.

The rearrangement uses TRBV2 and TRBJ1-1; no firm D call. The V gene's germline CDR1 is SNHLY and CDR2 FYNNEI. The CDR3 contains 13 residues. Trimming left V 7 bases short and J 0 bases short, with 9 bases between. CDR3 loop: CASNREVNTEAFF. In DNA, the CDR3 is TGTGCCAGCAATAGAGAGGTGAACACTGAAGCTTTCTTT.

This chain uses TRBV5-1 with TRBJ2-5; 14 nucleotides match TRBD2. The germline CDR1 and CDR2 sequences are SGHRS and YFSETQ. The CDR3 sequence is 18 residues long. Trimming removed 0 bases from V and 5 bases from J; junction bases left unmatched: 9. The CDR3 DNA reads TGCGCCAGCAGCTTGGCCCTCACGGGACTAGCGGGAGCGGAGACCCAGTACTTC. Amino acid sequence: CASSLALTGLAGAETQYF.

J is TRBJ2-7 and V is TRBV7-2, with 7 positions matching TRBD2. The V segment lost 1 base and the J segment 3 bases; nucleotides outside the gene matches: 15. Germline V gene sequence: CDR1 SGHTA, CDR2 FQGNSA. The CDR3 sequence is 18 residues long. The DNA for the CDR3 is TGTGCCAGCAGCTTAGGGGAGGCCCGGGACTACCGCATCTACGAGCAGTACTTC. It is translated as CASSLGEARDYRIYEQYF.

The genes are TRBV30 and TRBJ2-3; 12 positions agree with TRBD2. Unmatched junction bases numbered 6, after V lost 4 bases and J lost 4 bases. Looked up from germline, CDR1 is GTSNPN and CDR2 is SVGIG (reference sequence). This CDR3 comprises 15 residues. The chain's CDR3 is CAWKLGLAGPDTQYF. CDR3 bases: TGTGCCTGGAAACTTGGACTAGCGGGACCAGATACGCAGTATTTT.